A single T cell receptor (beta chain) is shown here with its context. Its target is unknown. TCRdb reprocessed the 5' RACE reads via MiXCR and lists one record per CDR3 protein. The sample has about 5,200 distinct CDR3 sequences, over 70% seen once. General study points: Tumor-infiltrating Treg TCR alpha and beta sequences overlapped most with tumor naive CD4+ T cells, then blood naive. In terms of TCR gene usage, tumor memory CD4+ T cells clustered together with blood and lymph node memory CD4+ cells, as well as with lymph node naive CD4+ cells.

This sequence was found in a female donor with breast cancer. Source material: naive CD4+ T cells sorted from blood. The sample's subset: naive CD4+ T cells, CD4+CD45RA+CD25-.

The CDR3, as DNA: TGCGCCAGCAGCAACGACAGGGACCGCTACGAGCAGTACTTC. This translates into CASSNDRDRYEQYF. The rearrangement joins TRBV5-1 to TRBJ2-7, with 7 bases fitting TRBD1. The CDR3 has 14 amino acids. V shed 4 bases and J 3 bases; nucleotides not matched to a gene: 7. Germline V gene data show CDR1 as SGHRS and CDR2 as YFSETQ.